This TCR beta chain was documented in a study of OX40 agonist ivuxolimab in advanced cancers. V lost 2 bases and J 3 bases, leaving 17 bases between the germline ends. Germline V gene data show CDR1 as GTSNPN and CDR2 as SVGIG (reference sequence). The CDR3 is 16 residues long. Study conclusions and caveats: Circulating CD4+ and CD8+ T cells showed clonal expansion by week 6 at 0.1 to 3.0 mg/kg.

Generated by immunoSEQ multiplex PCR, the TCRdb table keeps only in-frame clones and is missing some. The sample records about 32,000 clones, over 75% being singletons. In this sample, this clone turned up a few times. Its specificity is unknown. The TCR comes from an adult with an advanced solid tumor such as melanoma, head and neck, liver or kidney cancer. The sample was CD4+ or CD8+ T cells sorted from blood, taken in a trial of the OX40 agonist ivuxolimab. This chain uses TRBV30 with TRBJ1-5; D is unclear. The CDR3 is CAWSPMAVTSNQPQHF. The CDR3, as DNA: TGTGCCTGGAGTCCCATGGCAGTGACTTCCAATCAGCCCCAGCATTTT.